The 5 T cell receptor beta chains listed next were all sequenced from one sample in a study of cytomegalovirus exposure and HLA in healthy donors (dated by TCRdb to about 2017). The method behind the library was the immunoSEQ multiplex PCR assay. The multiplex PCR relied on a mix of 60 forward primers for TCR Vbeta segments and 13 reverse primers for TCR Jbeta segments. What TCRdb holds here is the immuneACCESS table cut down to in-frame rearrangements. Part of the clones is not present; checked against another copy, under half of the missing clones reflect an unresolved V gene, and the others are unexplained. The sample's own table lists 50,000 or so clones. The top ten hold more than 25% of the sample. The sample comprised PBMCs. These receptors were collected from a man aged 35-49 years in good health and CMV-seropositive.

The rearrangement links TRBV27 to TRBJ2-7; 11 bases are a match to TRBD2. Germline V gene data show CDR1 as MNHEY and CDR2 as SMNVEV (reference sequence). The CDR3 extends over 14 amino acids. Unmatched junction bases numbered 2, after V lost 2 bases and J lost 5 bases. For the CDR3, the DNA is TGTGCCAGCAGTTTAACTAGCGGGAGCGACGAGCAGTACTTC. As protein: CASSLTSGSDEQYF.

This rearrangement joins TRBV5-1 to TRBJ2-1, with TRBD1 matching 7 bases. Germline-derived CDR1 and CDR2 are SGHRS and YFSETQ. This CDR3 has 13 amino acids. The junction had 2 bases not matched to a gene; V was cut back by 0 bases and J by 8 bases. The CDR3 bases are TGCGCCAGCAGCTTGGGACAGGGTGATGAGCAGTTCTTC. It is translated as CASSLGQGDEQFF.

This chain links TRBV5-6 with TRBJ2-7; 8 positions agree with TRBD1. J lost 3 bases, V lost 0 bases, and 2 bases had no gene match. The CDR3 is 14 amino acids. The germline CDR1 and CDR2 sequences are SGHDT and YYEEEE. The CDR3: CASSLEQGVYEQYF. CDR3 in DNA: TGTGCCAGCAGCTTGGAACAGGGGGTCTACGAGCAGTACTTC.

The CDR3 spells CASSHPIMGEGGYTF. The CDR3 nucleotides are TGCGCCAGCAGCCACCCAATTATGGGGGAGGGCGGCTACACCTTC. This sequence joins TRBV4-1 and TRBJ1-2, with D possibly TRBD1 on 5 matching bases. With 3 bases removed from V and 8 bases from J, the gap between germline ends came to 19 bases. Germline lookup yields CDR1 MGHRA and CDR2 YSYEKL. This CDR3 is 15 amino acids long.

The rearrangement links TRBV9 to TRBJ1-2, with D possibly matching TRBD1 (6 bases). The V gene's germline CDR1 is SGDLS and CDR2 YYNGEE. Trimming removed 4 bases from V and 6 bases from J, with 13 bases in between. The CDR3 length is 13 residues. The CDR3 here is CASSYPEGDGYTF. The CDR3 coding sequence is TGTGCCAGCAGCTACCCTGAGGGGGATGGCTACACCTTC. The full variable domain, completed using reference TRBV9 and TRBJ1-2, is DSGVTQTPKHLITATGQRVTLRCSPRSGDLSVYWYQQSLDQGLQFLIQYYNGEERAKGNILERFSAQQFPDLHSELNLSSLELGDSALYFCASSYPEGDGYTFGSGTRLTVV.